This TCR beta chain was captured in a study of blood T cells in healthy people across ages. This clonotype was detected only a few times. A second PCR, run for 7 to 11 cycles, used a sample-barcoded 5' primer plus a J-beta primer mix. TCRdb called the 5' RACE reads again in MiXCR, with one record for every CDR3 protein. This table has 900,000 to 950,000 distinct CDR3 sequences, 29% appearing once. These same data were also listed under a study on T cells of mothers and their children. Per that paper: Related pairs of mothers and children showed slightly higher, non-significant overlap versus unrelated pairs.

The receptor's source is a middle-aged woman in good health. Sequencing was performed on blood.

The DNA for the CDR3 is TGTGCCAGCAGCTCTACAGGGTCCCATAATTCACCCCTCCACTTT. Protein: CASSSTGSHNSPLHF. The J gene is TRBJ1-6, the V gene TRBV7-3; possible D gene TRBD1, 6 bases. The V gene's germline CDR1 is SGHTA and CDR2 FQGTGA. Trimming pared 4 bases from V and 5 bases from J, leaving 12 bases between. CDR3 length: 15 amino acids.